The next 4 T cell receptor beta chains were all read from a single sample in a study of cytomegalovirus exposure and HLA in healthy donors. Method: immunoSEQ multiplex PCR; TCRdb's copy keeps in-frame clones and lacks some. The data contain 100,000 to 150,000 clones, about 91% of them seen just once; the ten biggest clones take up 0.95% to 1.5%. The sample was PBMCs. Every receptor here comes from a young woman in good health and CMV-seronegative.

The chain carries TRBV11-2 and TRBJ1-2; D not certain. Germline assignment: CDR1 SGHAT and CDR2 FQNNGV. The CDR3 totals 15 residues. Trimming shortened V by 8 bases and J by 0 bases, and 16 bases separated the two germline ends. The CDR3 coding sequence is TGTGCCAGCGGGCGGGCGGGAAGAGCTAACTATGGCTACACCTTC. Protein product: CASGRAGRANYGYTF. The full variable domain, with the rest looked up from reference TRBV11-2 and TRBJ1-2, is EAGVAQSPRYKIIEKRQSVAFWCNPISGHATLYWYQQILGQGPKLLIQFQNNGVVDDSQLPKDRFSAERLKGVDSTLKIQPAKLEDSAVYLCASGRAGRANYGYTFGSGTRLTVV.

This rearrangement joins TRBV15 to TRBJ1-3, with D perhaps matching TRBD1 (5 bases). V was pared by 1 base and J by 0 bases, with 10 bases between. The CDR3 extends over 16 amino acids. The V gene's germline CDR1 is LNHNV and CDR2 YYDKDF (reference sequence). CDR3 sequence reads: CATSRGEGLSGNTIYF. In DNA, the CDR3 is TGTGCCACCAGCAGAGGGGAGGGACTCTCTGGAAACACCATATATTTT.

The chain joins TRBV2 to TRBJ2-3; D is possibly TRBD2 (6 bases). This CDR3 spans 15 amino acids. CDR1 and CDR2 (germline): SNHLY, FYNNEI. V lost 5 bases and J 3 bases, leaving 15 bases between the germline ends. The CDR3 DNA reads as TGTGCCAGCAGTTCTCCGCGCGGGGTTACAGATACGCAGTATTTT. Its translation: CASSSPRGVTDTQYF. Together with reference TRBV2 and TRBJ2-3, the CDR3 gives the full variable domain: EPEVTQTPSHQVTQMGQEVILRCVPISNHLYFYWYRQILGQKVEFLVSFYNNEISEKSEIFDDQFSVERPDGSNFTLKIRSTKLEDSAMYFCASSSPRGVTDTQYFGPGTRLTVL.

V gene TRBV5-1 combines with J gene TRBJ2-4; a possible D gene is TRBD1 (5 bases). In germline, CDR1 is SGHRS, CDR2 YFSETQ. Trimming pared 0 bases from V and 7 bases from J, leaving 5 bases between. There are 12 residues in the CDR3. Written as DNA, the CDR3 is TGCGCCAGCAGCTTGGAGGGGAACATTCAGTACTTC. It codes for CASSLEGNIQYF.